These 23 T cell receptor beta chains were sequenced from one sample in a study of cytomegalovirus exposure and HLA in healthy donors listed by TCRdb under 2017. The library relied on the immunoSEQ multiplex PCR assay. For the multiplex PCR, a mixture combining 60 forward primers for TCR Vbeta segments and 13 reverse primers for TCR Jbeta segments was used. The source is immuneACCESS, and TCRdb retained only in-frame sequences with V and J called. Part of the clones is not carried over; for the studies checked, unresolved V genes explain less than half of this, and the remainder is unexplained. For this sample there are tens of thousands of clones; around 84% appear just once. The ten largest make up around 18% of the sample. The sample was PBMCs. The receptors come from a man between 65 and 79 years old in good health and CMV-seropositive.

The chain is built from TRBV2 and TRBJ2-7; TRBD1 matches at 9 bases. Germline CDR1 is SNHLY and CDR2 is FYNNEI. The CDR3 is 16 residues long. Trimming cost V 9 bases and J 5 bases; bases outside gene matches: 17. As DNA, the CDR3 is TGTGCCAGAACGTTAAAGCACCGGGACAGGGACGACGAGCAGTACTTC. Translation gives CARTLKHRDRDDEQYF.

The chain couples TRBV19 to TRBJ2-1; D is undetermined. The germline CDR1 and CDR2 sequences are LNHDA and SQIVND (reference sequence). This CDR3 has 13 amino acids. V was pared by 8 bases and J by 2 bases, with 10 bases between. CDR3 residues: CASGQATYNEQFF. As DNA, the CDR3 is TGTGCCAGTGGGCAGGCGACCTACAATGAGCAGTTCTTC.

The CDR3 sequence is CASSLTGTAFF. CDR3 DNA sequence: TGTGCCAGCAGCCTAACAGGTACGGCTTTCTTT. The V call is TRBV7-9, the J call TRBJ1-1; D is possibly TRBD1 (5 bases). The CDR3 runs 11 residues. Per the germline V gene, CDR1 is SEHNR and CDR2 is FQNEAQ (reference sequence). V was cut by 5 bases and J by 11 bases, with 12 bases left in between.

The chain carries TRBV28 and TRBJ2-5; 9 bases are shared with TRBD2. The trim removed 5 bases at V and 7 bases at J, leaving 8 bases unmatched. The germline gives CDR1 MDHEN, CDR2 SYDVKM. The CDR3 runs 14 residues. This chain's CDR3 is CASSTSGPHGTQYF. Written as DNA, the CDR3 is TGTGCCAGCAGTACTAGCGGGCCCCATGGGACCCAGTACTTC. Full variable domain (remainder filled in from reference TRBV28 and TRBJ2-5): DVKVTQSSRYLVKRTGEKVFLECVQDMDHENMFWYRQDPGLGLRLIYFSYDVKMKEKGDIPEGYSVSREKKERFSLILESASTNQTSMYLCASSTSGPHGTQYFGPGTRLLVL.

This chain uses TRBV5-1 with TRBJ2-3, with TRBD2 as a possible D gene (6 bases). Germline assignment: CDR1 SGHRS and CDR2 YFSETQ. V was pared by 5 bases and J by 3 bases, with 13 bases between. The CDR3 loop spans 14 amino acids. CDR3 region: CASRAGPTTDTQYF. In DNA form, the CDR3 reads TGCGCCAGCAGAGCGGGCCCCACAACAGATACGCAGTATTTT.

This sequence joins TRBV11-2 and TRBJ2-1; TRBD1 aligns across 10 bases. Germline loops: CDR1 SGHAT, CDR2 FQNNGV. V shed 3 bases and J 4 bases; nucleotides not matched to a gene: 3. This CDR3 region has 15 residues. The CDR3 loop reads CASSLDRGAYNEQFF. As DNA, the CDR3 is TGTGCCAGCAGCTTGGACAGGGGGGCGTACAATGAGCAGTTCTTC.

This sequence joins TRBV5-4 and TRBJ2-3; 8 bases agree with TRBD1. Germline trimming cut 5 bases from V and 1 base from J; bases unmatched to any gene: 6. The CDR3 is 15 residues long. Germline V gene sequence: CDR1 SGHNT, CDR2 YYREEE (reference sequence). Written as DNA, the CDR3 is TGTGCCAGCAGTTCCGGACAGGGCGGCACAGATACGCAGTATTTT. This sequence encodes CASSSGQGGTDTQYF.

This clone was found once. This chain links TRBV27 with TRBJ1-2, with D perhaps TRBD1 (5 bases). V lost 6 bases, J lost 4 bases, and 6 bases lay in between. Per germline, CDR1 MNHEY and CDR2 SMNVEV (reference sequence). CDR3 size: 11 residues. DNA for the CDR3: TGTGCCAGCAGAGACAGCTATGGCTACACCTTC. Protein sequence: CASRDSYGYTF.

The chain is built from TRBV7-2 and TRBJ2-2; possible D gene TRBD1, 6 bases. The V end was cut by 2 bases, the J end by 3 bases, with 13 bases between. Germline CDR1 and CDR2: SGHTA and FQGNSA. The CDR3 is made up of 16 amino acids. CDR3 DNA sequence: TGTGCCAGCAGCTTAAGGTCAGGGGTCGACACCGGGGAGCTGTTTTTT. Translated, it gives CASSLRSGVDTGELFF.

CDR3 region: CASRRRDGQETQYF. In DNA, the CDR3 is TGTGCCAGCAGGAGGAGGGACGGACAAGAGACCCAGTACTTC. The chain employs TRBV2 and TRBJ2-5; D perhaps matches TRBD2 (6 bases). The CDR3 runs 14 residues. Germline V CDR1 and CDR2: SNHLY, FYNNEI. V lost 6 bases and J lost 2, with 13 bases in between.

The chain uses TRBV28 and TRBJ2-6; D possibly corresponds to TRBD2 (6 bases). Germline V CDR1 and CDR2: MDHEN, SYDVKM. The CDR3 length is 16 residues. V dropped 4 bases and J dropped 0 bases, with 10 bases sitting between them. Here the CDR3 DNA reads TGTGCCAGCAGTTCCGACGGGAGCTCTGGGGCCAACGTCCTGACTTTC. Translating gives CASSSDGSSGANVLTF.

The chain is built from TRBV5-1 and TRBJ1-1; 8 positions agree with TRBD1. CDR3 length: 16 residues. The germline CDR1 and CDR2 sequences are SGHRS and YFSETQ. Trimming at V came to 4 bases and at J to 0 bases, leaving 8 bases not matched to a gene. The CDR3 DNA reads TGCGCCAGCAGCACAGGACAGGGCCTAATGAACACTGAAGCTTTCTTT. The encoded protein is CASSTGQGLMNTEAFF.

The chain couples TRBV5-4 to TRBJ2-5; 7 bases line up with TRBD1. The closer fit of TRBJ2-7 to the DNA end suggests the J call may be wrong. CDR3 length: 13 residues. The germline gives CDR1 SGHNT, CDR2 YYREEE (reference sequence). The CDR3 DNA follows: TGTGCCAGCACCTCGGGACAGTCCTACGAGCAGTACTTC. Protein sequence: CASTSGQSYEQYF.

The chain joins TRBV7-9 to TRBJ1-6, with a tentative D call TRBD1 (5 bases). Germline assignment: CDR1 SEHNR and CDR2 FQNEAQ (reference sequence). The CDR3 is 16 amino acids. Trimming stripped 5 bases from V and 6 bases from J, with 17 bases between. The chain's CDR3 is CASSPLSDRFNSPLHF. The CDR3 coding sequence is TGTGCCAGCAGCCCCCTCAGCGACAGATTTAATTCACCCCTCCACTTT.

The chain employs TRBV13 and TRBJ1-4, with 7 bases matching TRBD1. Per the germline V gene, CDR1 is PRHDT and CDR2 is FYEKMQ (reference sequence). There are 13 residues in the CDR3. V shed 5 bases, J shed 10 bases, and the junction held 7 bases outside the gene matches. The CDR3 region is CASSTNRGGKLFF. CDR3 bases: TGTGCCAGCAGCACCAACAGGGGCGGAAAACTGTTTTTT.

This clone was found once. The chain combines TRBV5-1 with TRBJ1-1; D is possibly TRBD1 (6 bases). CDR1 and CDR2 (germline): SGHRS, YFSETQ. Trimming removed 4 bases from V and 6 bases from J, with 19 bases in between. This CDR3 spans 15 amino acids. DNA of the CDR3: TGCGCCAGCAGCCCCAACGGACAGATCGAATCTGAAGCTTTCTTT. Translating gives CASSPNGQIESEAFF.

The chain carries TRBV4-1 and TRBJ1-6; 7 bases align to TRBD1. V trimming: 3 bases; J trimming: 10 bases; junction bases outside the gene matches: 9. Germline V gene sequence: CDR1 MGHRA, CDR2 YSYEKL. The CDR3 covers 15 residues. The CDR3 bases are TGCGCCAGCAGCCATGACAGGGCTAAGGGATCACCCCTCCACTTT. It specifies CASSHDRAKGSPLHF.

This chain uses TRBV5-1 with TRBJ2-5, with a possible D match to TRBD2 (7 bases). Germline V gene lookup returns CDR1 SGHRS and CDR2 YFSETQ. V was clipped by 4 bases and J by 4 bases, with 17 bases between them. This CDR3 is built from 15 residues. In DNA, the CDR3 is TGCGCCAGCAGCAACGGGGGGCAGGGAGGAGAGACCCAGTACTTC. Amino acid sequence: CASSNGGQGGETQYF.

This sequence joins TRBV10-3 and TRBJ2-3; no clear D gene. The CDR3 loop spans 12 amino acids. Trimming cost V 2 bases and J 5 bases, with 5 bases left between them. Germline CDR1 reads ENHRY; CDR2 reads SYGVKD. The CDR3 is CAISERVDTQYF. The CDR3 DNA is TGTGCCATCAGTGAGAGAGTAGATACGCAGTATTTT.

V and J are TRBV5-8 and TRBJ1-1; D possibly corresponds to TRBD1 (5 bases). Trimming stripped 3 bases from V and 1 base from J, with 13 bases between. CDR3 size: 15 residues. CDR1 is SGHTS and CDR2 is YDEGEE in the germline V gene. CDR3 DNA sequence: TGTGCCAGCAGCTCTGGCCTCAGGGCGAACACTGAAGCTTTCTTT. Amino acids: CASSSGLRANTEAFF. The full variable domain, in which reference TRBV5-8 and TRBJ1-1 provide the parts outside the CDR3, is EAGVTQSPTHLIKTRGQQATLRCSPISGHTSVYWYQQALGLGLQFLLWYDEGEERNRGNFPPRFSGRQFPNYSSELNVNALELEDSALYLCASSSGLRANTEAFFGQGTRLTVV.

This clone has just a few counts. The V gene is TRBV5-1, the J gene TRBJ2-4; the match to TRBD1 covers 10 bases. The CDR3 spans 16 residues. The junction had 10 bases not matched to a gene; V was cut back by 5 bases and J by 5 bases. Per germline, CDR1 SGHRS and CDR2 YFSETQ. DNA of the CDR3: TGCGCCAGCAGACCTCGGACAGGGGGTTTCCAAAACATTCAGTACTTC. This gives the protein CASRPRTGGFQNIQYF.

The V call is TRBV15, the J call TRBJ2-5; 8 bases align to TRBD2. CDR1 and CDR2 from the germline V gene are LNHNV and YYDKDF (reference sequence). With V trimmed by 5 bases and J by 2 bases, 4 bases remained unmatched. The CDR3 extends over 14 amino acids. In nucleotides, the CDR3 is TGTGCCACCAGCCTTACTAGCGGTCAAGAGACCCAGTACTTC. Its protein is CATSLTSGQETQYF. Supplemented by reference TRBV15 and TRBJ2-5, the full variable domain reads DAMVIQNPRYQVTQFGKPVTLSCSQTLNHNVMYWYQQKSSQAPKLLFHYYDKDFNNEADTPDNFQSRRPNTSFCFLDIRSPGLGDTAMYLCATSLTSGQETQYFGPGTRLLVL.

Concerning this clone itself: At the DNA level, this CDR3 is encoded by other sequences in the same sample as well. The rearrangement uses TRBV9 and TRBJ1-1, with D perhaps TRBD1 (6 bases). Germline V CDR1 and CDR2: SGDLS, YYNGEE. CDR3 length equals 14 residues. Trimming took off 0 bases at V and 2 bases at J, with 8 bases between the two ends. The CDR3 loop reads CASSVGGRNTEAFF. CDR3 coding DNA: TGTGCCAGCAGCGTAGGGGGGCGAAACACTGAAGCTTTCTTT. Supplemented by reference TRBV9 and TRBJ1-1, the full variable domain reads DSGVTQTPKHLITATGQRVTLRCSPRSGDLSVYWYQQSLDQGLQFLIQYYNGEERAKGNILERFSAQQFPDLHSELNLSSLELGDSALYFCASSVGGRNTEAFFGQGTRLTVV.